The 29 T cell receptor beta chains presented below share a single source sample, sequenced in a study of patients and donors after allogeneic stem cell transplantation. TCRdb ran MiXCR on the RT-PCR reads and lists one entry per CDR3 protein. This sample yields approximately 210,000 distinct CDR3 sequences, of which 41% are seen a single time; approximately 30% belongs to the top ten. Sequenced input: blood, either unsorted or a sorted T cell fraction (not recorded which). These receptors originate from a human donor who was either an allogeneic HSCT recipient or a stem cell or donor lymphocyte infusion donor (not recorded which). It is not recorded whose cells these are; they may come from a transplant donor.

A few counts support this clonotype. The chain carries TRBV12-3 or TRBV12-4 and TRBJ2-3, with D possibly being TRBD2 (6 bases). The CDR3 has 15 residues. V was cut by 7 bases and J by 0 bases, with 14 bases left in between. The CDR3 DNA reads as TGTGCCAGCACCCCCGGGCGGGGTAGCACAGATACGCAGTATTTT. Its translation: CASTPGRGSTDTQYF.

This clonotype has only one observation. The chain recombines TRBV6-6 with TRBJ2-5; D may be TRBD1 or TRBD2 (6 bases each). CDR3 length: 14 residues. The germline V and J ends were trimmed by 7 bases and 4 bases, with 16 bases remaining between them. Germline lookup yields CDR1 MNHNY and CDR2 SVGAGI (reference sequence). CDR3 DNA sequence: TGTGCCAGCACCCAAGGAGGGGGAGTAGAGACCCAGTACTTC. This encodes CASTQGGGVETQYF.

This clonotype was counted between two and nine times. This chain links TRBV27 with TRBJ2-7; TRBD1 or TRBD2 may be the D gene (5 bases each). Trimming took off 1 base at V and 5 bases at J, with 9 bases between the two ends. CDR3 length: 13 residues. Germline lookup yields CDR1 MNHEY and CDR2 SMNVEV (reference sequence). This CDR3 is CASSLLGEHEQYF. Written as DNA, the CDR3 is TGTGCCAGCAGTTTATTGGGGGAACACGAGCAGTACTTC.

The V call is TRBV6-1, the J call TRBJ1-1, with unresolved D. Deletions cut 10 bases from V and 0 bases from J, with 12 bases between. Germline values: CDR1 MNHNS, CDR2 SASEGT. This CDR3 is built from 13 residues. The DNA of the CDR3 is TGTGCCACTCGACCTGGACTGAACACTGAAGCTTTCTTT. Residues: CATRPGLNTEAFF.

This CDR3 reads CASSTPPGQGLDEQFF. The CDR3 nucleotides are TGTGCCAGCAGCACCCCCCCGGGACAGGGTCTCGATGAGCAGTTCTTC. V usage is TRBV9 and J usage is TRBJ2-1; the match to TRBD1 covers 9 bases. The CDR3 totals 16 residues. Germline V gene data show CDR1 as SGDLS and CDR2 as YYNGEE. The trim removed 4 bases at V and 8 bases at J, leaving 13 bases unmatched.

The chain couples TRBV7-8 to TRBJ1-3; D gene unclear. The CDR3 sequence is 16 residues long. The germline V gene has CDR1 SGHVS and CDR2 FQNEAQ. The V end was cut by 1 base, the J end by 1 base, with 11 bases between. The CDR3 loop is CASSLDLGWSGNTIYF. CDR3 bases: TGTGCCAGCAGCTTAGATTTGGGATGGTCTGGAAACACCATATATTTT.

This clonotype has a handful of counts. The chain combines TRBV7-9 with TRBJ2-1, with 11 bases matching TRBD2. Germline CDR1 is SEHNR and CDR2 is FQNEAQ (reference sequence). V lost 4 bases, J lost 2 bases, and 10 bases stayed unmatched. This CDR3 has 18 residues. The CDR3 DNA follows: TGTGCCAGCAGCTCCTCCAGTAGCGGGAGGGAAACCTACAATGAGCAGTTCTTC. Its protein product is CASSSSSSGRETYNEQFF.

V and J are TRBV5-1 and TRBJ2-2, with D unclear. CDR1 SGHRS and CDR2 YFSETQ come from the germline V gene. V gave up 0 bases and J gave up 8 bases, with 11 bases separating them. This CDR3 spans 14 amino acids. The CDR3 sequence is CASSLGIETGELFF. The CDR3, as DNA: TGCGCCAGCAGCTTGGGGATCGAGACAGGGGAGCTGTTTTTT.

V usage is TRBV29-1 and J usage is TRBJ1-2; TRBD1 might be the D (6 bases). Between the trimmed V and J ends, which lost 4 bases and 5 bases, there was a span of 23 bases. Germline CDR1 is SQVTM and CDR2 is ANQGSEA. The CDR3 has 16 residues. In DNA form, the CDR3 reads TGCAGCGTTGCTGGGCTAACAGGGAACTATCGATATGGCTACACCTTC. Translating it yields CSVAGLTGNYRYGYTF.

This chain joins TRBV7-2 and TRBJ1-1; D is unclear. The germline V gene has CDR1 SGHTA and CDR2 FQGNSA. The length of the CDR3 is 12 residues. Trimming pared 5 bases from V and 7 bases from J, leaving 11 bases between. The CDR3 DNA follows: TGTGCCAGCAGCCCCCAATCCCTTGAAGCTTTCTTT. Amino acid sequence: CASSPQSLEAFF.

The chain joins TRBV28 to TRBJ2-1, with TRBD2 identical over 7 bases. The CDR3 length is 15 residues. V lost 6 bases to trimming and J lost 5 bases; unmatched junction nucleotides: 10. CDR1 is MDHEN and CDR2 is SYDVKM in the germline V gene. The CDR3 DNA is TGTGCCAGCAGCCCCGGGCTAGCGGAAAACAATGAGCAGTTCTTC. It translates to CASSPGLAENNEQFF.

The J gene is TRBJ2-7, the V gene TRBV9; D might be TRBD2 (5 bases). Germline lookup yields CDR1 SGDLS and CDR2 YYNGEE. V lost 1 base to trimming and J lost 6 bases, with 8 bases between them. CDR3 length: 12 residues. The CDR3 is CASSVSSGEQYF. CDR3 DNA: TGTGCCAGCAGCGTAAGCAGCGGCGAGCAGTACTTC.

This clonotype came up a few times. V is TRBV6-5 and J is TRBJ1-1, with 8 bases lining up with TRBD1. Germline V lookup: CDR1 MNHEY, CDR2 SVGAGI. V shed 4 bases, J shed 0 bases, and the junction held 7 bases outside the gene matches. CDR3 length equals 16 residues. The CDR3 is CASSSQTGVMNTEAFF. CDR3 coding DNA: TGTGCCAGCAGTTCCCAGACAGGGGTCATGAACACTGAAGCTTTCTTT.

V is TRBV29-1 and J is TRBJ1-1; unclear D gene. This CDR3 contains 12 residues. From germline, CDR1 is SQVTM and CDR2 ANQGSEA. The V gene lost 7 bases and the J gene lost 0 bases, with 9 bases spanning the gap. The DNA for the CDR3 is TGCAGCGGAGTTGGACTGAACACTGAAGCTTTCTTT. Its translation is CSGVGLNTEAFF.

This clonotype was seen only a few times. V usage is TRBV29-1 and J usage is TRBJ2-2, with 7 bases aligning to TRBD1. Germline loops: CDR1 SQVTM, CDR2 ANQGSEA. Trimming cost V 7 bases and J 1 base; bases outside gene matches: 3. The CDR3 has 13 amino acids. The CDR3 reads CSGNRGNTGELFF. The CDR3 nucleotides read TGCAGCGGAAACAGGGGGAACACCGGGGAGCTGTTTTTT.

This clonotype has at least ten counts. The chain couples TRBV12-3 or TRBV12-4 to TRBJ1-4, with 7 bases lining up with TRBD1. The CDR3 runs 15 residues. V dropped 5 bases and J dropped 1; count of bases not matched to a gene: 4. This chain's CDR3 is CASSPRQGTNEKLFF. CDR3 coding DNA: TGTGCCAGCAGTCCAAGACAGGGAACTAATGAAAAACTGTTTTTT.

Worth noting for this clonotype: One end of the junction fails to match germline, which may point to a read error. The genes are TRBV28 and TRBJ1-5; weak D call: TRBD1 (5 bases). From germline, CDR1 is MDHEN and CDR2 SYDVKM. CDR3 length: 14 amino acids. CDR3 loop: CATSFSMGLQPQHF. The CDR3 region has the DNA TGTGCCACCAGTTTTAGTATGGGGCTTCAGCCCCAGCATTTT.

This clonotype has more than one count but fewer than ten. This chain links TRBV6-5 with TRBJ1-1; no clear D. The CDR3 length is 14 residues. Germline assignment: CDR1 MNHEY and CDR2 SVGAGI. The V gene lost 2 bases and the J gene lost 0 bases, with 7 bases spanning the gap. CDR3 amino acids: CASSYSQVNTEAFF. CDR3 nucleotide sequence: TGTGCCAGCAGTTACAGCCAGGTGAACACTGAAGCTTTCTTT.

The chain recombines TRBV5-1 with TRBJ2-5; a possible D gene is TRBD1 (6 bases). Looked up from germline, CDR1 is SGHRS and CDR2 is YFSETQ. The CDR3 length is 14 residues. Trimming took 4 bases from V and 8 from J, leaving 18 bases between them. DNA of the CDR3: TGCGCCAGCAGCCTGACCGGGACAAGCCTTACCCAGTACTTC. This codes for CASSLTGTSLTQYF.

This clonotype was found a few times. The chain is built from TRBV20-1 and TRBJ1-1, with D unclear. CDR1 DFQATT and CDR2 SNEGSKA come from the germline V gene (reference sequence). This CDR3 has 16 residues. Trimming removed 0 bases from V and 0 bases from J, with 14 bases in between. CDR3 bases: TGCAGTGCTAGAGAGCCCCGTGGACGGCTGAACACTGAAGCTTTCTTT. Amino acids: CSAREPRGRLNTEAFF.

The V and J genes are TRBV29-1 and TRBJ2-1, with D maybe TRBD2 (6 bases). Per germline, CDR1 SQVTM and CDR2 ANQGSEA. Trimming pared 0 bases from V and 5 bases from J, leaving 17 bases between. There are 16 residues in the CDR3. This CDR3 is CSVEDPLAQENNEQFF. The CDR3 nucleotides are TGCAGCGTTGAAGATCCGCTAGCGCAAGAAAACAATGAGCAGTTCTTC.

The chain combines TRBV6-2 or TRBV6-3 with TRBJ1-3; tentative D call: TRBD1 (5 bases). The CDR3 is 15 amino acids. Germline V gene lookup returns CDR1 MNHEY and CDR2 SVGEGT. V was pared by 0 bases and J by 0 bases, with 6 bases between. The CDR3 region is CASSYSGTSGNTIYF. CDR3 nucleotide sequence: TGTGCCAGCAGTTACTCTGGGACCTCTGGAAACACCATATATTTT.

This chain uses TRBV27 with TRBJ1-5, with D maybe TRBD1 (6 bases). This CDR3 region has 13 residues. Germline V gene data show CDR1 as MNHEY and CDR2 as SMNVEV (reference sequence). Deletions cut 3 bases from V and 7 bases from J, with 10 bases between. In DNA, the CDR3 is TGTGCCAGCAGTTTGGGGGCTGGGCAGCCCCAGCATTTT. It encodes CASSLGAGQPQHF.

This clonotype appeared a few times. The gene calls are TRBV12-3 or TRBV12-4 and TRBJ2-5; possible D gene TRBD1, 5 bases. The CDR3 has 16 amino acids. V lost 2 bases, J lost 4 bases, and 17 bases lay in between. CDR3 region: CASSLLQGRSVETQYF. The CDR3 DNA follows: TGTGCCAGCAGTTTACTCCAGGGTAGATCGGTAGAGACCCAGTACTTC.

This clonotype was counted a few times. This chain connects TRBV5-6 to TRBJ1-1, with a weak D call TRBD1 (5 bases). The CDR3 consists of 15 residues. V dropped 0 bases and J dropped 6 bases, with 15 bases sitting between them. CDR1 and CDR2 from the germline V gene are SGHDT and YYEEEE. This CDR3 is CASSLAGRTSAEAFF. The CDR3 nucleotides read TGTGCCAGCAGCTTGGCAGGGAGGACTAGCGCTGAAGCTTTCTTT. The full variable domain, completed using reference TRBV5-6 and TRBJ1-1, is DAGVTQSPTHLIKTRGQQVTLRCSPKSGHDTVSWYQQALGQGPQFIFQYYEEEERQRGNFPDRFSGHQFPNYSSELNVNALLLGDSALYLCASSLAGRTSAEAFFGQGTRLTVV.

The chain is built from TRBV29-1 and TRBJ2-7; D is uncertain. The CDR3 is 13 residues long. Trimming took 6 bases from V and 2 from J, leaving 14 bases between them. The germline V gene encodes CDR1 SQVTM and CDR2 ANQGSEA. The CDR3 is CSVTHHETYEQYF. The CDR3 DNA is TGCAGCGTCACCCACCACGAAACCTACGAGCAGTACTTC.

CDR3 amino acids: CASSQEGVEKLFF. CDR3 bases: TGTGCCAGCAGCCAAGAGGGCGTTGAAAAACTGTTTTTT. The chain employs TRBV4-2 and TRBJ1-4, with no clear D. The length of the CDR3 is 13 residues. Per the germline V gene, CDR1 is LGHNA and CDR2 is YNFKEQ. The ends were cut back, 0 bases at V and 7 bases at J, with 6 bases in the middle.

The rearrangement uses TRBV27 and TRBJ2-7, with 9 bases fitting TRBD1. This CDR3 has 14 residues. With 4 bases clipped from V and 4 bases from J, the junction kept 5 bases outside the gene matches. Per germline, CDR1 MNHEY and CDR2 SMNVEV (reference sequence). The CDR3 sequence is CASSSDRGGYEQYF. The DNA of the CDR3 is TGTGCCAGCAGTTCGGACAGGGGAGGTTACGAGCAGTACTTC.

This clonotype was seen more than once but under ten times. The rearrangement joins TRBV20-1 to TRBJ1-5; weak D call: TRBD1 (5 bases). V dropped 1 base and J dropped 4 bases, with 8 bases sitting between them. Germline V gene sequence: CDR1 DFQATT, CDR2 SNEGSKA (reference sequence). This CDR3 comprises 13 residues. CDR3 nucleotide sequence: TGCAGTGCTAGAGCGGGGGGGAATCAGCCCCAGCATTTT. This encodes CSARAGGNQPQHF.